A single sample gave rise to the 20 T cell receptor beta chains below, sequenced in a study of T cells in Graves' hyperthyroidism and ophthalmopathy. RNA transcripts provided the source from which TCR beta CDR3 regions were amplified. First-round RT-PCR targeting the TCR CDR3 was performed with the HTBI primer set. In TCRdb, the multiplex PCR reads were re-called with MiXCR into one record per CDR3 protein. The sample holds under 350,000 distinct CDR3 sequences; around a sixth are singletons and the top ten take about 49%. Sequenced sample: blood. Receptors were obtained from a woman aged 45-65 years with Graves' hyperthyroidism.

The chain recombines TRBV7-9 with TRBJ2-2; D gene ambiguous. Trimming left V 1 base short and J 2 bases short, with 5 bases between. This CDR3 is 14 amino acids long. CDR1 is SEHNR, CDR2 FQNEAQ, per germline (reference sequence). The CDR3 spells CASSLVINTGELFF. The CDR3 DNA sequence: TGTGCCAGCAGCTTAGTCATAAACACCGGGGAGCTGTTTTTT.

This clonotype was found many times. This sequence joins TRBV29-1 and TRBJ2-1; 7 bases are a match to TRBD2. This CDR3 has 13 residues. V lost 5 bases and J lost 3; bases outside the gene matches: 4. Per germline, CDR1 SQVTM and CDR2 ANQGSEA. CDR3 in DNA: TGCAGCGTTACTCGCGGGAGCTACAATGAGCAGTTCTTC. Its translation is CSVTRGSYNEQFF.

The gene calls are TRBV20-1 and TRBJ1-2; TRBD1 matches 9 bases. The CDR3 extends over 15 amino acids. Germline CDR1 and CDR2: DFQATT and SNEGSKA (reference sequence). V shed 2 bases and J 5 bases; nucleotides not matched to a gene: 9. Written as DNA, the CDR3 is TGCAGTGCTAGACCGACCGGGACAGGGAGGTATGGCTACACCTTC. It yields the protein CSARPTGTGRYGYTF.

In its sample, this clonotype was seen many times. CDR3 DNA: TGTGCCAGCAGCCAAGGGGGGTACTATGGCTACACCTTC. Protein product: CASSQGGYYGYTF. The chain links TRBV3-1 to TRBJ1-2; the D gene is possibly TRBD1 (5 bases). V was pared by 1 base and J by 3 bases, with 6 bases between. The V gene's germline CDR1 is LGHDT and CDR2 YNNKEL (reference sequence). The CDR3 extends over 13 amino acids.

The gene calls are TRBV14 and TRBJ2-7, with D possibly TRBD2 on 5 matching bases. Trimming cost V 3 bases and J 5 bases, with 8 bases left between them. In germline, CDR1 is SGHDN, CDR2 FVKESK. The CDR3 contains 12 residues. The CDR3 bases are TGTGCCAGCAGCCACAGCGGCCACGAGCAGTACTTC. Protein sequence: CASSHSGHEQYF.

The rearrangement links TRBV20-1 to TRBJ1-2; weak D call: TRBD1 (6 bases). Germline V lookup: CDR1 DFQATT, CDR2 SNEGSKA (reference sequence). CDR3 length equals 13 residues. Trimming removed 1 base at V and 8 bases at J, with 14 bases between. CDR3 protein: CSARAEGGGGYTF. CDR3 DNA: TGCAGTGCTAGAGCGGAGGGGGGAGGGGGCTACACCTTC.

This clonotype was found many times. The rearrangement joins TRBV28 to TRBJ2-7, with 8 bases aligning to TRBD1. The germline gives CDR1 MDHEN, CDR2 SYDVKM. There are 16 residues in the CDR3. Trimming cost V 6 bases and J 4 bases; bases outside gene matches: 14. The chain's CDR3 is CASSLGQGRGKYEQYF. The CDR3 region has the DNA TGTGCCAGCAGCCTCGGACAGGGTCGGGGGAAATACGAGCAGTACTTC.

This clonotype was seen at least ten times. The gene calls are TRBV13 and TRBJ2-7; no clear D. Trimming removed 5 bases at V and 7 bases at J, with 9 bases between. Germline CDR1 is PRHDT and CDR2 is FYEKMQ (reference sequence). CDR3 size: 11 residues. The CDR3 loop reads CASSRAEEQYF. CDR3 bases: TGTGCCAGCAGCCGAGCCGAGGAGCAGTACTTC.

The chain links TRBV7-9 to TRBJ2-2; D might be TRBD2 (5 bases). With 5 bases removed from V and 7 bases from J, the gap between germline ends came to 23 bases. From germline, CDR1 is SEHNR and CDR2 FQNEAQ (reference sequence). The CDR3 sequence is 17 residues long. In nucleotides, the CDR3 is TGTGCCAGCAGCCCCCCGGGGTATCCCCAAGATGGCGGGGAGCTGTTTTTT. Protein: CASSPPGYPQDGGELFF.

Ten or more counts support this clonotype. This chain joins TRBV6-2 or TRBV6-3 and TRBJ2-1, with 11 positions matching TRBD2. CDR3 length: 17 amino acids. The V segment lost 7 bases and the J segment 5 bases; nucleotides outside the gene matches: 13. Germline V gene data show CDR1 as MNHEY and CDR2 as SVGEGT. CDR3 in amino acids: CASTEVGTSGWDNEQFF. Written as DNA, the CDR3 is TGTGCCAGCACCGAAGTCGGGACTAGCGGATGGGACAATGAGCAGTTCTTC.

Many counts were recorded for this clonotype. This rearrangement joins TRBV24-1 to TRBJ2-1; TRBD2 aligns across 12 bases. CDR1 KGHDR and CDR2 SFDVKD come from the germline V gene. V was clipped by 4 bases and J by 7 bases; unmatched bases: 4. CDR3 length: 15 amino acids. CDR3 sequence: CATSEGLAGANEQFF. The CDR3 nucleotides are TGTGCCACCAGTGAGGGACTAGCGGGTGCAAATGAGCAGTTCTTC.

The rearrangement links TRBV6-1 to TRBJ2-3, with 7 nucleotides matching TRBD1. Per germline, CDR1 MNHNS and CDR2 SASEGT. The V gene end was trimmed by 5 bases and the J gene end by 6 bases; junction bases not matched to a gene: 8. CDR3 size: 14 residues. Here the CDR3 DNA reads TGTGCCAGCAGTAGAGTACAGGGGTCCGATACGCAGTATTTT. Translated, it gives CASSRVQGSDTQYF.

CDR3 nucleotides: TGTGCCAGTAGTATAGGCGGCGGGACAGTAGGTGAGCAGTTCTTC. Translated: CASSIGGGTVGEQFF. The chain carries TRBV19 and TRBJ2-1, with a weak D call TRBD1 (7 bases). Trimming stripped 1 base from V and 9 bases from J, with 16 bases between. This CDR3 comprises 15 residues. Germline V CDR1 and CDR2: LNHDA, SQIVND (reference sequence).

This clonotype was seen ten or more times. The CDR3 nucleotides are TGTGCCAGCAGCTTAATGGGCAGGGTGTACAATGAGCAGTTCTTC. Amino acid sequence: CASSLMGRVYNEQFF. The rearrangement joins TRBV7-3 to TRBJ2-1, with a tentative D call TRBD1 (5 bases). This CDR3 region has 15 residues. The germline gives CDR1 SGHTA, CDR2 FQGTGA. Trimming took off 1 base at V and 4 bases at J, with 11 bases between the two ends.

This clonotype was seen at least ten times. The chain couples TRBV7-9 to TRBJ1-2; 9 bases line up with TRBD1. Looked up from germline, CDR1 is SEHNR and CDR2 is FQNEAQ (reference sequence). V was clipped by 5 bases and J by 6 bases; unmatched bases: 4. This CDR3 is built from 13 residues. The CDR3 reads CASSVQGADGYTF. CDR3 nucleotides: TGTGCCAGCAGCGTACAGGGGGCGGATGGCTACACCTTC.

This clonotype was seen only a few times. The V call is TRBV5-1, the J call TRBJ1-4, with 8 bases lining up with TRBD1. The length of the CDR3 is 15 residues. Trimming removed 4 bases from V and 2 bases from J; junction bases left unmatched: 4. Germline V gene lookup returns CDR1 SGHRS and CDR2 YFSETQ. In DNA form, the CDR3 reads TGCGCCAGCAGCACGACAGGGGACACTAATGAAAAACTGTTTTTT. It codes for CASSTTGDTNEKLFF.

This clonotype was seen a handful of times. V gene TRBV2 combines with J gene TRBJ2-7, with no clear D. The germline V gene has CDR1 SNHLY and CDR2 FYNNEI. The CDR3 sequence is 12 residues long. V lost 8 bases and J 2 bases, leaving 10 bases between the germline ends. DNA for the CDR3: TGTGCCAGCGGTGGCACAACCTACGAGCAGTACTTC. Translated, it gives CASGGTTYEQYF.

This clonotype was counted at least ten times. The chain employs TRBV11-2 and TRBJ2-1, with a tentative D call TRBD1 (5 bases). The germline gives CDR1 SGHAT, CDR2 FQNNGV. V was shortened by 6 bases and J by 7 bases, with 13 bases between the two germline ends. The CDR3 is made up of 13 amino acids. In DNA, the CDR3 is TGTGCCAGCAGACACCAGGGCGGAAATGAGCAGTTCTTC. Protein product: CASRHQGGNEQFF.

V and J are TRBV20-1 and TRBJ2-1; D uncertain. Germline-derived CDR1 and CDR2 are DFQATT and SNEGSKA (reference sequence). Trimming removed 3 bases at V and 5 bases at J, with 14 bases between. The CDR3 consists of 14 residues. The DNA for the CDR3 is TGCAGTGCTAGGCTCGTCAGTTATAACAATGAGCAGTTCTTC. Protein: CSARLVSYNNEQFF.

Note on this clonotype: A much more abundant neighbour one base away suggests this may be a read error. This rearrangement joins TRBV5-1 to TRBJ2-5; D is undetermined. This CDR3 is 14 amino acids long. CDR1 is SGHRS, CDR2 YFSETQ, per germline. The CDR3 DNA reads TGTGCCAGCAGCTCTCCGACTGGGCGGGAGACCCAGTACTTC. Its protein is CASSSPTGRETQYF.